This entry describes one T cell receptor (beta chain). What it binds is unknown. These data originate in a study of T cells in Graves' hyperthyroidism and ophthalmopathy. Study-wide context: Upon initial diagnosis and before any treatment, peripheral blood was collected.

TCR beta CDR3 regions were amplified from RNA. HTBI primers were used for first-round RT-PCR of the TCR CDR3. TCRdb used MiXCR to reprocess the multiplex PCR reads, holding one entry per CDR3 protein. Counted here are a few hundred thousand distinct CDR3 sequences, about 20% occurring once; the ten biggest clones make up around 65%. Study-wide results and caveats: Most thyroid clonotypes that were expanded above 0.001 also turned up in blood.

Orbital computed tomography and thyroid ultrasound, together with serum TRAb and thyroxine and clinical symptoms, were used for diagnoses. Source material for PBMCs was more than 9.5 ml fresh peripheral blood. V lost 5 bases and J lost 8; bases outside the gene matches: 8. This CDR3 is 15 amino acids long. Germline V gene data show CDR1 as LNHDA and CDR2 as SQIVND (reference sequence). Source material: blood. This clonotype was sampled from a man in his thirties or forties with Graves' ophthalmopathy. The rearrangement uses TRBV19 and TRBJ1-6; TRBD1 matches 8 bases. Here the CDR3 DNA reads TGTGCCAGTAGTGACTTCGGACAGGGTTATTCACCCCTCCACTTT. It encodes CASSDFGQGYSPLHF.